Presented here are 6 T cell receptor beta chains from one specimen sequenced in a study of T cell responses to AZD1222 COVID-19 vaccine. Clones were read by immunoSEQ multiplex PCR, and TCRdb kept only the in-frame ones, dropping some. The repertoire holds about 150,000 clones, 80% to 90% seen once, with more than 7% in the top ten. Sequencing was performed on peripheral blood, taken on day 0 of AZD1222 vaccination. These TCRs come from an adult in good health.

The chain links TRBV10-3 to TRBJ1-4, with 7 positions matching TRBD1. J was trimmed by 8 bases and V by 6 bases; bases with no gene match: 9. The length of the CDR3 is 14 residues. From germline, CDR1 is ENHRY and CDR2 SYGVKD. As DNA, the CDR3 is TGTGCCATCAGCCCCGGACAGGAGTGGGAAAAACTGTTTTTT. Encoded protein: CAISPGQEWEKLFF.

This sequence joins TRBV11-2 and TRBJ1-1; 12 bases line up with TRBD1. Germline CDR1 reads SGHAT; CDR2 reads FQNNGV. This CDR3 has 17 amino acids. V lost 0 bases to trimming and J lost 5 bases; unmatched junction nucleotides: 7. The CDR3: CASSLDLGTGGRTEAFF. CDR3 DNA sequence: TGTGCCAGCAGCTTAGATCTGGGGACAGGGGGCCGTACTGAAGCTTTCTTT.

The sample holds a few counts of this clone. DNA for the CDR3: TGTGCCAGCAGTTCCCCCGACAGGGATGAAAAACTGTTTTTT. The encoded protein is CASSSPDRDEKLFF. This chain connects TRBV28 to TRBJ1-4; TRBD1 aligns across 7 bases. The ends lost 4 bases at V and 6 bases at J; junction bases unmatched: 5. The CDR3 contains 14 residues. From germline, CDR1 is MDHEN and CDR2 SYDVKM.

This clone appeared a few times. The V call is TRBV2, the J call TRBJ1-3; 7 bases fit TRBD1. This CDR3 region has 15 residues. V shed 6 bases and J 0 bases; nucleotides not matched to a gene: 5. Germline CDR1 and CDR2: SNHLY and FYNNEI. The CDR3 sequence: CASRTGIFSGNTIYF. The CDR3 nucleotides read TGTGCCAGCAGGACAGGGATCTTCTCTGGAAACACCATATATTTT.

This chain joins TRBV6-2 or TRBV6-3 and TRBJ2-2; 8 bases are shared with TRBD1. Germline loops: CDR1 MNHEY, CDR2 SVGEGT. This CDR3 is built from 16 residues. V trimming: 4 bases; J trimming: 6 bases; junction bases outside the gene matches: 10. CDR3 DNA: TGTGCCAGCAGTTCCCCTCTGACAGGGGTGGCCGGGGAGCTGTTTTTT. Translated, it gives CASSSPLTGVAGELFF.

This chain joins TRBV29-1 and TRBJ1-1; 7 positions match TRBD1. This CDR3 has 15 amino acids. Per the germline V gene, CDR1 is SQVTM and CDR2 is ANQGSEA. V was clipped by 0 bases and J by 4 bases; unmatched bases: 8. In DNA, the CDR3 is TGCAGCGTTGAAGATCAGGGGGACTGGCCCACTGAAGCTTTCTTT. Encoded protein: CSVEDQGDWPTEAFF.